This passage covers 6 T cell receptor beta chains from one sample sequenced in a study of blood T cell repertoires in COVID-19. The protocol was immunoSEQ multiplex PCR, while the TCRdb copy is restricted to in-frame clones and leaves out a portion. The sample records some 240,000 clones, roughly 88% being singletons. The sequencing sample was made of peripheral blood. The receptor set was obtained from a woman in her forties who had recovered from COVID-19.

This rearrangement joins TRBV9 to TRBJ2-1; D perhaps matches TRBD2 (5 bases). V lost 3 bases, J lost 8 bases, and 15 bases lay in between. This CDR3 region has 14 residues. The germline V gene encodes CDR1 SGDLS and CDR2 YYNGEE. The CDR3 nucleotides read TGTGCCAGCAGCGCCGAAACCCGGACTGATGAGCAGTTCTTC. Its protein is CASSAETRTDEQFF.

CDR3 amino acids: CSVRSTGASDQPQHF. The DNA of the CDR3 is TGCAGCGTGCGAAGCACAGGGGCCTCCGATCAGCCCCAGCATTTT. The chain couples TRBV29-1 to TRBJ1-5, with TRBD1 matching 7 bases. V shed 6 bases and J 5 bases; nucleotides not matched to a gene: 13. The CDR3 has 15 residues. Germline-derived CDR1 and CDR2 are SQVTM and ANQGSEA.

The sample holds one count of this clone. V is TRBV30 and J is TRBJ1-6; D is perhaps TRBD1 (5 bases). CDR3 length: 12 amino acids. Trimming left V 5 bases short and J 7 bases short, with 9 bases between. Germline values: CDR1 GTSNPN, CDR2 SVGIG (reference sequence). Here the CDR3 DNA reads TGTGCCTGGGCAGGGTCAAATTCACCCCTCCACTTT. Translated, it gives CAWAGSNSPLHF.

The chain links TRBV29-1 to TRBJ2-5; D is unresolved. The length of the CDR3 is 12 residues. V dropped 6 bases and J dropped 5 bases, with 13 bases sitting between them. The V gene's germline CDR1 is SQVTM and CDR2 ANQGSEA. CDR3 residues: CSVKEKKETQYF. In DNA, the CDR3 is TGCAGCGTGAAGGAGAAGAAGGAGACCCAGTACTTC.

Only a few counts were recorded for this clone. The genes are TRBV2 and TRBJ1-1; D is ambiguous. Germline lookup yields CDR1 SNHLY and CDR2 FYNNEI. V was shortened by 2 bases and J by 7 bases, with 11 bases between the two germline ends. CDR3 length: 13 amino acids. The CDR3 DNA reads as TGTGCCAGCAGTGAAACAACGAATGGTGAAGCTTTCTTT. This codes for CASSETTNGEAFF.

This chain links TRBV7-2 with TRBJ2-3; perhaps TRBD1 as D (5 bases). V lost 5 bases to trimming and J lost 2 bases, with 17 bases between them. The germline CDR1 and CDR2 sequences are SGHTA and FQGNSA. The CDR3 is 16 residues long. The CDR3 reads CASSAQGRMATDTQYF. The CDR3 bases are TGTGCCAGCAGCGCCCAGGGCAGGATGGCCACAGATACGCAGTATTTT.